A selection of T cell receptor beta chains follows, all from one sample in a study of blood T cell repertoires in COVID-19. Profiled with immunoSEQ multiplex PCR; TCRdb holds only in-frame clones, not every one. The sample lists around 140,000 clones; about three quarters were seen once. Sequencing was performed on PBMCs or T cells enriched from blood (not recorded which). These receptors were collected from a woman in her fifties or sixties who had recovered from COVID-19. Both conserved end residues are part of each CDR3. Fields, in order: V gene, J gene, clone size, D gene, CDR3 protein, CDR3 DNA. The D gene is left open where the match is weak. Clone size, where shown, is once, few, many, or a class for clones that have expanded.

v_call: TRBV10-3; j_call: TRBJ2-1; clone_size: once; d_call: -; cdr3_aa: CAISESRLLTFYNEQFF; cdr3_nt: TGTGCCATCAGTGAGTCGCGTTTACTCACCTTCTACAATGAGCAGTTCTTC
v_call: TRBV6-5; j_call: TRBJ1-2; clone_size: -; d_call: TRBD1; cdr3_aa: CASSPSPDRGGGYTF; cdr3_nt: TGTGCCAGCAGTCCTTCACCGGACAGGGGTGGTGGCTACACCTTC
v_call: TRBV5-1; j_call: TRBJ2-7; clone_size: few; d_call: -; cdr3_aa: CASSANEYYEQYF; cdr3_nt: TGCGCCAGCAGTGCAAACGAGTACTACGAGCAGTACTTC
v_call: TRBV6-6; j_call: TRBJ1-4; clone_size: -; d_call: -; cdr3_aa: CASRLTDTTNEKLFF; cdr3_nt: TGTGCCAGCAGACTTACGGACACAACTAATGAAAAACTGTTTTTT
v_call: TRBV7-2; j_call: TRBJ1-1; clone_size: -; d_call: -; cdr3_aa: CASRRSMNTEAFF; cdr3_nt: TGTGCCAGCAGGAGGAGCATGAACACTGAAGCTTTCTTT
v_call: TRBV6-5; j_call: TRBJ1-1; clone_size: -; d_call: -; cdr3_aa: CASRKGVEAFF; cdr3_nt: TGTGCCAGCAGAAAGGGGGTTGAAGCTTTCTTT
v_call: TRBV7-2; j_call: TRBJ2-3; clone_size: -; d_call: -; cdr3_aa: CASSLAGGTDTQYF; cdr3_nt: TGTGCCAGCAGCTTAGCGGGGGGAACAGATACGCAGTATTTT
v_call: TRBV2; j_call: TRBJ1-6; clone_size: -; d_call: -; cdr3_aa: CASRNGPENSPLHF; cdr3_nt: TGTGCCAGCAGGAATGGTCCAGAAAATTCACCCCTCCACTTT
v_call: TRBV9; j_call: TRBJ2-2; clone_size: -; d_call: -; cdr3_aa: CASSRAGTPDTGELFF; cdr3_nt: TGTGCCAGCAGCCGGGCCGGGACACCCGACACCGGGGAGCTGTTTTTT
v_call: TRBV5-4; j_call: TRBJ1-4; clone_size: -; d_call: TRBD1; cdr3_aa: CASSGDRGREKLFF; cdr3_nt: TGTGCCAGCAGCGGGGACAGGGGGCGTGAAAAACTGTTTTTT
v_call: TRBV5-8; j_call: TRBJ2-3; clone_size: few; d_call: TRBD1; cdr3_aa: CASSQGQVSTDTQYF; cdr3_nt: TGTGCCAGCAGCCAGGGACAGGTTAGCACAGATACGCAGTATTTT
v_call: TRBV6-5; j_call: TRBJ1-1; clone_size: -; d_call: -; cdr3_aa: CASSTRNTEAFF; cdr3_nt: TGTGCCAGCAGTACCAGGAACACTGAAGCTTTCTTT
v_call: TRBV28; j_call: TRBJ2-1; clone_size: -; d_call: TRBD2; cdr3_aa: CASSLPSGRNEQFF; cdr3_nt: TGTGCCAGCAGTTTGCCTAGCGGGAGGAATGAGCAGTTCTTC
v_call: TRBV30; j_call: TRBJ1-5; clone_size: -; d_call: TRBD1; cdr3_aa: CAWGQGGNQPQHF; cdr3_nt: TGTGCCTGGGGACAGGGCGGGAATCAGCCCCAGCATTTT
v_call: TRBV5-1; j_call: TRBJ1-2; clone_size: -; d_call: TRBD1; cdr3_aa: CASSAGQGRSGYTF; cdr3_nt: TGCGCCAGCAGTGCAGGACAGGGCCGAAGTGGCTACACCTTC
v_call: TRBV29-1; j_call: TRBJ1-2; clone_size: few; d_call: -; cdr3_aa: CSVGEGLGYTF; cdr3_nt: TGCAGCGTTGGTGAGGGCCTCGGCTACACCTTC
v_call: TRBV2; j_call: TRBJ2-7; clone_size: -; d_call: TRBD1; cdr3_aa: CASSVGQGFGEQYF; cdr3_nt: TGTGCCAGCAGTGTCGGACAGGGGTTTGGGGAGCAGTACTTC